These 2 T cell receptor beta chains were sequenced from one sample in a study of blood T cell repertoires in COVID-19. Repertoires were generated with immunoSEQ multiplex PCR, while TCRdb's copy carries only in-frame clones and drops some. The sample lists roughly 150,000 clones, roughly 86% occurring once. Input material: peripheral blood. The source is a woman aged 80 or older with COVID-19, enrolled during active disease.

The chain joins TRBV19 to TRBJ2-1; 7 positions agree with TRBD2. Germline V gives CDR1 LNHDA, CDR2 SQIVND (reference sequence). The CDR3 loop spans 14 amino acids. The V and J ends lost 9 bases and 9 bases, in that order; junction bases with no gene match: 14. CDR3 region: CASLDGGRNGEQFF. CDR3 bases: TGTGCCAGCCTAGATGGCGGGAGAAATGGTGAGCAGTTCTTC. Using reference TRBV19 and TRBJ2-1 for the parts outside the CDR3, the full variable domain is DGGITQSPKYLFRKEGQNVTLSCEQNLNHDAMYWYRQDPGQGLRLIYYSQIVNDFQKGDIAEGYSVSREKKESFPLTVTSAQKNPTAFYLCASLDGGRNGEQFFGPGTRLTVL.

The chain combines TRBV28 with TRBJ1-6, with D perhaps TRBD1 (5 bases). The ends were cut back, 6 bases at V and 4 bases at J, with 13 bases in the middle. This CDR3 comprises 15 residues. CDR1 MDHEN and CDR2 SYDVKM come from the germline V gene. CDR3 residues: CASSPMTEYNSPLHF. CDR3 nucleotides: TGTGCCAGCAGCCCTATGACAGAATATAATTCACCCCTCCACTTT.